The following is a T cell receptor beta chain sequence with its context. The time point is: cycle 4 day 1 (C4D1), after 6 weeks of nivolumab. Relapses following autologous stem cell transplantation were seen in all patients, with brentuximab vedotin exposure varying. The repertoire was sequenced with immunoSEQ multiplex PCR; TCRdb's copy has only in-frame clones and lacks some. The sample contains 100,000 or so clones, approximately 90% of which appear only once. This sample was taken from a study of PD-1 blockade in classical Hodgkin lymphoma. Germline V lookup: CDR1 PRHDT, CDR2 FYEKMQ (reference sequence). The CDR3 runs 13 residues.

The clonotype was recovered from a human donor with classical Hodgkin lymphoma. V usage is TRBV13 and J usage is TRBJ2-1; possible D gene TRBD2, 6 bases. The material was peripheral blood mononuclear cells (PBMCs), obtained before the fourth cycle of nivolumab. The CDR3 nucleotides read TGTGCTGGGCAGGAGGGACCCTACAATGAGCAGTTCTTC. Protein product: CAGQEGPYNEQFF. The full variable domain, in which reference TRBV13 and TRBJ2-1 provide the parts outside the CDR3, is AAGVIQSPRHLIKEKRETATLKCYPIPRHDTVYWYQQGPGQDPQFLISFYEKMQSDKGSIPDRFSAQQFSDYHSELNMSSLELGDSALYFCAGQEGPYNEQFFGPGTRLTVL.